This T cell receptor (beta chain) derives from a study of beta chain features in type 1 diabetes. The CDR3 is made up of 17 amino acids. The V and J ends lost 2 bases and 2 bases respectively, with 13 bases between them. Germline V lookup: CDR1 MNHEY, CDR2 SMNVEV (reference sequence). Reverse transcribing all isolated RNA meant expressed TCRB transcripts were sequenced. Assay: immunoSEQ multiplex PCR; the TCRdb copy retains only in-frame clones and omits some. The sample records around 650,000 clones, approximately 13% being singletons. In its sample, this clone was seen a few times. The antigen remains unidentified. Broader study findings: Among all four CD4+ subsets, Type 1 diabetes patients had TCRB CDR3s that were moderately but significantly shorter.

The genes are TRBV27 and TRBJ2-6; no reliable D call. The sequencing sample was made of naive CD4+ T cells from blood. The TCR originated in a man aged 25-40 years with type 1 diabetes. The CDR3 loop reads CASSLAGRDTGANVLTF. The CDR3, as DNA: TGTGCCAGCAGTTTAGCCGGCAGAGACACTGGGGCCAACGTCCTGACTTTC.